Below, 30 T cell receptor beta chains from the same sample are listed, as sequenced in a study of blood T cell repertoires in COVID-19. Assay: immunoSEQ multiplex PCR; the TCRdb copy retains only in-frame clones and omits some. The table includes about 260,000 clones, around nine tenths detected once. What was sequenced was peripheral blood. These receptors were obtained from a woman aged 70-85 years with COVID-19, enrolled during active disease.

The rearrangement joins TRBV19 to TRBJ2-1, with TRBD2 as a possible D gene (6 bases). Germline V gene lookup returns CDR1 LNHDA and CDR2 SQIVND (reference sequence). The CDR3 has 14 amino acids. Trimming left V 8 bases short and J 2 bases short, with 13 bases between. The CDR3 loop reads CASHAGGTYNEQFF. In nucleotides, the CDR3 is TGTGCCAGTCATGCAGGCGGGACCTACAATGAGCAGTTCTTC.

The chain has TRBV10-3 and TRBJ1-1, with TRBD1 as a possible D gene (6 bases). Trimming took 4 bases from V and 10 from J, leaving 16 bases between them. Germline CDR1 is ENHRY and CDR2 is SYGVKD. This CDR3 comprises 13 residues. The CDR3 protein is CAISGDRPKGAFF. CDR3 DNA: TGTGCCATCAGTGGAGACAGGCCGAAGGGAGCTTTCTTT.

The V and J genes are TRBV27 and TRBJ1-6; 7 bases line up with TRBD1. CDR1 and CDR2 (germline): MNHEY, SMNVEV (reference sequence). Trimming took 5 bases from V and 9 from J; bases not matched to a gene: 10. The CDR3 has 15 amino acids. The DNA for the CDR3 is TGTGCCAGCAGTCCACGACAGGGTGTAATTTCACCCCTCCACTTT. The encoded protein is CASSPRQGVISPLHF.

The chain has TRBV7-9 and TRBJ2-3, with D possibly matching TRBD2 (7 bases). Germline CDR1 and CDR2: SEHNR and FQNEAQ (reference sequence). This CDR3 spans 12 amino acids. As DNA, the CDR3 is TGTGCGGTGAGGGAGGGGGGAGATACGCAGTATTTT. Its translation is CAVREGGDTQYF.

This clone has just one count. This chain links TRBV10-3 with TRBJ2-7; D gene uncertain. From germline, CDR1 is ENHRY and CDR2 SYGVKD. V was trimmed by 0 bases and J by 7 bases, leaving 4 bases between them. The CDR3 has 11 residues. CDR3 sequence (DNA): TGTGCCATCAGTGAGTCTAGAGAGCAGTACTTC. Its translation: CAISESREQYF.

In this sample, this clone turned up once. Other nucleotide sequences from this sample produce the same CDR3. The chain has TRBV5-5 and TRBJ2-3; TRBD2 matches 7 bases. J was trimmed by 4 bases and V by 1 base; bases with no gene match: 9. The CDR3 loop spans 16 amino acids. Germline V gene data show CDR1 as SGHKS and CDR2 as YYEKEE (reference sequence). In DNA, the CDR3 is TGTGCCAGCAGCTTGCGGGCTGGCGGGAGCCCAGATACGCAGTATTTT. It encodes CASSLRAGGSPDTQYF.

This chain links TRBV19 with TRBJ1-4; D call uncertain. The germline V gene encodes CDR1 LNHDA and CDR2 SQIVND (reference sequence). V was shortened by 4 bases and J by 5 bases, with 5 bases between the two germline ends. CDR3 size: 12 residues. The CDR3 region is CASSTQNEKLFF. CDR3 DNA: TGTGCCAGTAGTACACAGAATGAAAAACTGTTTTTT.

The V call is TRBV10-3, the J call TRBJ1-2; D may be TRBD1 (6 bases). This CDR3 has 17 residues. The V gene's germline CDR1 is ENHRY and CDR2 SYGVKD. Trimming removed 1 base at V and 2 bases at J, with 17 bases between. CDR3 region: CAISEYAEMTGNYGYTF. In DNA, the CDR3 is TGTGCCATCAGTGAGTATGCCGAAATGACAGGCAACTATGGCTACACCTTC.

The CDR3 is CASSWGDLKEQETQYF. The DNA for the CDR3 is TGCGCCAGCAGCTGGGGGGACTTGAAGGAACAAGAGACCCAGTACTTC. The rearrangement links TRBV5-1 to TRBJ2-5, with D maybe TRBD2 (6 bases). This CDR3 is 16 amino acids long. Trimming removed 3 bases from V and 2 bases from J, with 17 bases in between. The V gene's germline CDR1 is SGHRS and CDR2 YFSETQ.

This CDR3 is CASSHRRGSNQEAFF. The CDR3, as DNA: TGTGCCAGCAGCCATCGGAGGGGCAGTAACCAGGAAGCTTTCTTT. The rearrangement links TRBV7-9 to TRBJ1-1, with a tentative D call TRBD1 (5 bases). The CDR3 is made up of 15 amino acids. In germline, CDR1 is SEHNR, CDR2 FQNEAQ (reference sequence). Trimming removed 5 bases from V and 8 bases from J, with 21 bases in between.

The chain combines TRBV18 with TRBJ2-7; TRBD1 matches at 7 bases. CDR1 and CDR2 from the germline V gene are KGHSH and LQKENI. The CDR3 covers 13 residues. V shed 6 bases, J shed 4 bases, and the junction held 6 bases outside the gene matches. CDR3 nucleotide sequence: TGTGCCAGCTCCCCCGGGACAGTGTACGAGCAGTACTTC. The encoded protein is CASSPGTVYEQYF.

The V and J genes are TRBV12-3 or TRBV12-4 and TRBJ1-1; 9 positions match TRBD1. The CDR3 totals 12 residues. V lost 6 bases, J lost 6 bases, and 2 bases stayed unmatched. The CDR3 sequence is CASRGTGPEAFF. The CDR3 bases are TGTGCCAGCAGGGGGACAGGGCCTGAAGCTTTCTTT.

Worth noting for this clone: This same CDR3 is encoded by further DNA sequences in the sample. This rearrangement joins TRBV18 to TRBJ1-5; 10 nucleotides align to TRBD1. The CDR3 totals 14 residues. Per germline, CDR1 KGHSH and CDR2 LQKENI. The V segment lost 2 bases and the J segment 5 bases; nucleotides outside the gene matches: 0. CDR3 in DNA: TGTGCCAGCTCACCAGGGACAGGGGATCAGCCCCAGCATTTT. Translated, it gives CASSPGTGDQPQHF.

The genes are TRBV9 and TRBJ2-7, with D possibly being TRBD2 (5 bases). CDR1 and CDR2 (germline): SGDLS, YYNGEE. The CDR3 has 12 residues. V gave up 4 bases and J gave up 3 bases, with 8 bases separating them. The CDR3 nucleotides read TGTGCCAGCAGCAACCGGGACTACGAGCAGTACTTC. It is translated as CASSNRDYEQYF. Full variable domain (outside the CDR3, taken from reference TRBV9 and TRBJ2-7): DSGVTQTPKHLITATGQRVTLRCSPRSGDLSVYWYQQSLDQGLQFLIQYYNGEERAKGNILERFSAQQFPDLHSELNLSSLELGDSALYFCASSNRDYEQYFGPGTRLTVT.

In DNA form, the CDR3 reads TGTGCCAGCAGCAAAGGACTAAGCACAGATACGCAGTATTTT. Amino acid sequence: CASSKGLSTDTQYF. The chain combines TRBV9 with TRBJ2-3; possibly TRBD2 for D (6 bases). The germline V gene encodes CDR1 SGDLS and CDR2 YYNGEE. Trimming removed 4 bases from V and 0 bases from J, with 9 bases in between. The CDR3 contains 14 residues.

This rearrangement joins TRBV3-1 (or the pseudogene TRBV3-2) to TRBJ2-7; weak D call: TRBD1 (5 bases). CDR1 and CDR2 (germline): LGHDT, YNNKEL (reference sequence). V dropped 1 base and J dropped 3 bases, with 10 bases sitting between them. There are 14 residues in the CDR3. Here the CDR3 reads CASSQVGALYEQYF. CDR3 nucleotide sequence: TGTGCCAGCAGCCAAGTAGGGGCTCTCTACGAGCAGTACTTC.

The DNA for the CDR3 is TGTGCCAGCAGCTGGGGGGGCAGGACTGAAGCTTTCTTT. Translation: CASSWGGRTEAFF. The chain combines TRBV5-4 with TRBJ1-1, with D perhaps matching TRBD1 (6 bases). V was pared by 3 bases and J by 5 bases, with 11 bases between. Germline V CDR1 and CDR2: SGHNT, YYREEE (reference sequence). This CDR3 has 13 amino acids.

The chain is built from TRBV6-1 and TRBJ1-6, with 8 bases aligning to TRBD1. Germline V gene sequence: CDR1 MNHNS, CDR2 SASEGT. The CDR3 is 14 amino acids. J was trimmed by 10 bases and V by 3 bases; bases with no gene match: 5. As DNA, the CDR3 is TGTGCCAGCAGTGACCAGGGGGCGGGATCACCCCTCCACTTT. It is translated as CASSDQGAGSPLHF.

This chain joins TRBV19 and TRBJ1-4, with no clear D. V lost 8 bases and J 9 bases, leaving 19 bases between the germline ends. This CDR3 has 14 residues. CDR1 LNHDA and CDR2 SQIVND come from the germline V gene (reference sequence). The CDR3 reads CASASGNGGQKLFF. The CDR3 DNA sequence: TGTGCCAGTGCCTCCGGGAACGGAGGGCAAAAACTGTTTTTT.

The chain employs TRBV21-1 and TRBJ2-5; the table's D call, TRBD2, has no DNA check behind it. TRBV21-1 is assigned pseudogene status. This CDR3 is built from 14 residues. The CDR3 spells CASSSPGGFETQYF. CDR3 coding DNA: TGTGCCAGCAGCTCCCCCGGGGGGTTCGAGACCCAGTACTTC.

V gene TRBV7-3 combines with J gene TRBJ2-2; 13 bases map to TRBD2. The ends lost 4 bases at V and 6 bases at J; junction bases unmatched: 8. The germline V gene encodes CDR1 SGHTA and CDR2 FQGTGA. This CDR3 has 17 amino acids. CDR3 in DNA: TGTGCCAGCAGCTCCTGGACTAGCGGGAGCCGAGCCGGGGAGCTGTTTTTT. It specifies CASSSWTSGSRAGELFF.

The V gene is TRBV15, the J gene TRBJ2-3; 8 nucleotides align to TRBD2. The CDR3 is 16 residues long. Germline V gene sequence: CDR1 LNHNV, CDR2 YYDKDF (reference sequence). Trimming took 2 bases from V and 6 from J; bases not matched to a gene: 10. CDR3: CATSRRGGRNLDTQYF. CDR3 bases: TGTGCCACCAGCAGAAGAGGCGGGAGGAACCTTGATACGCAGTATTTT. Complete variable domain (other parts from reference TRBV15 and TRBJ2-3): DAMVIQNPRYQVTQFGKPVTLSCSQTLNHNVMYWYQQKSSQAPKLLFHYYDKDFNNEADTPDNFQSRRPNTSFCFLDIRSPGLGDTAMYLCATSRRGGRNLDTQYFGPGTRLTVL.

This sequence joins TRBV12-2 and TRBJ2-7; the table's D call, TRBD1, has no DNA check behind it. TRBV12-2 is annotated as a pseudogene. This CDR3 contains 17 residues. The CDR3 region is CASRLLKNRGAGLEQYF. As DNA, the CDR3 is TGTGCAAGTCGCTTACTAAAGAACAGGGGCGCAGGCCTCGAGCAGTACTTC.

The chain employs TRBV19 and TRBJ2-7; 12 bases align to TRBD2. Trimming cost V 6 bases and J 4 bases; bases outside gene matches: 4. The CDR3 totals 14 residues. CDR1 and CDR2 (germline): LNHDA, SQIVND (reference sequence). CDR3 DNA: TGTGCCAGTAGCAGACTAGCGGGAGCTTACGAGCAGTACTTC. Encoded protein: CASSRLAGAYEQYF.

The chain couples TRBV11-3 to TRBJ2-1, with 8 positions matching TRBD2. This CDR3 is 14 amino acids long. The V gene's germline CDR1 is SGHNT and CDR2 YENEEA. The trim removed 3 bases at V and 5 bases at J, leaving 3 bases unmatched. CDR3 coding DNA: TGTGCCAGCAGCTTTCTACTAGCGGACAATGAGCAGTTCTTC. It encodes CASSFLLADNEQFF. Full variable domain (remainder filled in from reference TRBV11-3 and TRBJ2-1): EAGVVQSPRYKIIEKKQPVAFWCNPISGHNTLYWYLQNLGQGPELLIRYENEEAVDDSQLPKDRFSAERLKGVDSTLKIQPAELGDSAVYLCASSFLLADNEQFFGPGTRLTVL.

J is TRBJ1-6 and V is TRBV27; D uncertain. This CDR3 comprises 13 residues. Trimming shortened V by 5 bases and J by 2 bases, and 4 bases separated the two germline ends. Per germline, CDR1 MNHEY and CDR2 SMNVEV (reference sequence). The CDR3, as DNA: TGTGCCAGCAGTGGCCCCTATAATTCACCCCTCCACTTT. Protein product: CASSGPYNSPLHF.

The chain employs TRBV18 and TRBJ2-7; D is possibly TRBD2 (5 bases). CDR1 is KGHSH and CDR2 is LQKENI in the germline V gene. The CDR3 consists of 15 residues. The V and J ends lost 3 bases and 0 bases respectively, with 12 bases between them. The CDR3 sequence: CASSPGVIDSYEQYF. The CDR3 DNA reads as TGTGCCAGCTCACCGGGAGTAATCGACTCCTACGAGCAGTACTTC.

V usage is TRBV28 and J usage is TRBJ2-7, with D perhaps TRBD1 (6 bases). Germline CDR1 reads MDHEN; CDR2 reads SYDVKM. V gave up 7 bases and J gave up 2 bases, with 18 bases separating them. CDR3 length: 15 residues. This CDR3 reads CASNERPTGAYEQYF. CDR3 DNA: TGTGCCAGCAATGAACGACCGACAGGAGCCTACGAGCAGTACTTC.

The rearrangement uses TRBV28 and TRBJ1-2; D is unclear. The CDR3 is 15 residues long. V was trimmed by 1 base and J by 6 bases, leaving 15 bases between them. Germline V lookup: CDR1 MDHEN, CDR2 SYDVKM. CDR3 sequence (DNA): TGTGCCAGCAGTTTATACTCGCGGGTTTTTAATGGCTACACCTTC. Its translation is CASSLYSRVFNGYTF.

This chain links TRBV28 with TRBJ1-2; 8 bases line up with TRBD1. The length of the CDR3 is 15 residues. From germline, CDR1 is MDHEN and CDR2 SYDVKM. V was clipped by 3 bases and J by 6 bases; unmatched bases: 9. CDR3 sequence reads: CASSFLPGQVDGYTF. The DNA for the CDR3 is TGTGCCAGCAGTTTCCTACCGGGACAGGTAGATGGCTACACCTTC.